The next 30 T cell receptor beta chains were all read from a single sample in a study of control samples from healthy donors and cancer patients. Profiled with immunoSEQ multiplex PCR; TCRdb holds only in-frame clones, not every one. The sample consists of about 150,000 clones, 93% of them appearing once. The source material was blood. These receptors were taken from a man aged 18-30 years in good health.

In nucleotides, the CDR3 is TGCGCCAGCAGCCCGCGAAGGACCGCGAGCTCCTACAATGAGCAGTTCTTC. Translated, it gives CASSPRRTASSYNEQFF. This rearrangement joins TRBV4-1 to TRBJ2-1, with no clear D. V was shortened by 4 bases and J by 0 bases, with 16 bases between the two germline ends. The CDR3 extends over 17 amino acids. Germline CDR1 MGHRA, CDR2 YSYEKL.

The chain carries TRBV7-9 and TRBJ2-5, with 8 positions matching TRBD1. V lost 5 bases and J lost 3; bases outside the gene matches: 5. Germline CDR1 and CDR2: SEHNR and FQNEAQ (reference sequence). The CDR3 contains 14 residues. DNA for the CDR3: TGTGCCAGCAGCGAATCGACAGGGGAAGAGACCCAGTACTTC. This encodes CASSESTGEETQYF.

The rearrangement uses TRBV13 and TRBJ2-7, with 7 nucleotides matching TRBD1. The CDR3 spans 14 residues. V lost 3 bases and J lost 6; bases outside the gene matches: 8. The germline gives CDR1 PRHDT, CDR2 FYEKMQ (reference sequence). The CDR3 DNA reads TGTGCCAGCAGCTTCCGGGCCAGGGGGTTCGAGCAGTACTTC. Residues: CASSFRARGFEQYF.

This clone was seen just once. The genes are TRBV9 and TRBJ2-3; 11 bases line up with TRBD2. This CDR3 contains 17 residues. Germline CDR1 is SGDLS and CDR2 is YYNGEE. V lost 5 bases, J lost 2 bases, and 10 bases stayed unmatched. CDR3 sequence (DNA): TGTGCCAGCAGTCTTAGCGGGAGGGGAGCTCCCACAGATACGCAGTATTTT. It codes for CASSLSGRGAPTDTQYF.

The rearrangement uses TRBV5-1 and TRBJ1-1, with TRBD1 as a possible D gene (5 bases). Trimming removed 4 bases at V and 1 base at J, with 11 bases between. This CDR3 has 14 residues. The germline CDR1 and CDR2 sequences are SGHRS and YFSETQ. CDR3 loop: CASSKGAGNTEAFF. The CDR3 coding sequence is TGCGCCAGCAGCAAAGGGGCGGGGAACACTGAAGCTTTCTTT.

This chain uses TRBV4-1 with TRBJ2-3; D gene unclear. V dropped 0 bases and J dropped 2 bases, with 6 bases sitting between them. CDR3 length: 14 amino acids. Per the germline V gene, CDR1 is MGHRA and CDR2 is YSYEKL. Written as DNA, the CDR3 is TGCGCCAGCAGCCAAGAAGTCTCCACAGATACGCAGTATTTT. Translating it yields CASSQEVSTDTQYF.

The rearrangement links TRBV9 to TRBJ1-3, with TRBD1 as a possible D gene (5 bases). The CDR3 runs 14 residues. Germline CDR1 is SGDLS and CDR2 is YYNGEE. Deletions cut 0 bases from V and 1 base from J, with 5 bases between. The CDR3 region is CASSVAGSGNTIYF. The CDR3 nucleotides are TGTGCCAGCAGCGTAGCAGGGTCTGGAAACACCATATATTTT. Filled out from reference TRBV9 and TRBJ1-3, the complete variable domain reads DSGVTQTPKHLITATGQRVTLRCSPRSGDLSVYWYQQSLDQGLQFLIQYYNGEERAKGNILERFSAQQFPDLHSELNLSSLELGDSALYFCASSVAGSGNTIYFGEGSWLTVV.

V and J are TRBV18 and TRBJ2-3; 9 bases are shared with TRBD1. Germline V gene data show CDR1 as KGHSH and CDR2 as LQKENI. The junction had 2 bases not matched to a gene; V was cut back by 3 bases and J by 4 bases. The CDR3 totals 14 residues. The CDR3 DNA reads TGTGCCAGCTCACCGGACAGGGGTGCAGATACGCAGTATTTT. Amino acids: CASSPDRGADTQYF.

This clone was observed a few times. This sequence joins TRBV27 and TRBJ1-6; 7 bases fit TRBD1. The germline V gene encodes CDR1 MNHEY and CDR2 SMNVEV (reference sequence). With V trimmed by 4 bases and J by 8 bases, 5 bases remained unmatched. The CDR3 extends over 14 amino acids. CDR3 nucleotides: TGTGCCAGCAGTTGGAGGGGGCCGGATTCACCCCTCCACTTT. Translation: CASSWRGPDSPLHF.

The V call is TRBV12-3 or TRBV12-4, the J call TRBJ2-2, with a possible D match to TRBD1 (6 bases). Trimming left V 3 bases short and J 7 bases short, with 9 bases between. The CDR3 contains 13 residues. CDR3 nucleotides: TGTGCCAGCAGTTTTCAGGGGTACGGGGAGCTGTTTTTT. Translation gives CASSFQGYGELFF.

The chain uses TRBV6-6 and TRBJ1-2; maybe TRBD1 (5 bases). Germline loops: CDR1 MNHNY, CDR2 SVGAGI (reference sequence). V was trimmed by 6 bases and J by 4 bases, leaving 12 bases between them. The CDR3 loop spans 13 amino acids. The CDR3 DNA reads as TGTGCCAGCAGCTCTGACAGTAGCTATGGCTACACCTTC. Its translation: CASSSDSSYGYTF.

This clone showed up just a few times. The rearrangement links TRBV6-2 or TRBV6-3 to TRBJ2-7; D gene ambiguous. Germline V lookup: CDR1 MNHEY, CDR2 SVGEGT. Trimming left V 5 bases short and J 2 bases short, with 19 bases between. The CDR3 totals 16 residues. The CDR3 loop reads CASSHFRGSRAYEQYF. As DNA, the CDR3 is TGTGCCAGCAGTCATTTCCGAGGATCAAGAGCCTACGAGCAGTACTTC.

The chain carries TRBV30 and TRBJ2-7; D remains ambiguous. CDR3 size: 13 residues. With 6 bases removed from V and 0 bases from J, the gap between germline ends came to 12 bases. CDR1 and CDR2 from the germline V gene are GTSNPN and SVGIG (reference sequence). CDR3 sequence: CACLPGHSYEQYF. Here the CDR3 DNA reads TGTGCCTGTCTACCGGGCCACTCCTACGAGCAGTACTTC.

The CDR3 loop is CASSLGLAGEQYF. DNA for the CDR3: TGTGCCAGCAGCCTAGGACTAGCGGGGGAGCAGTACTTC. The rearrangement uses TRBV7-8 and TRBJ2-7, with TRBD2 matching 12 bases. The germline V gene encodes CDR1 SGHVS and CDR2 FQNEAQ. The CDR3 is 13 residues long. After removal of 5 bases from V and 7 bases from J, the junction contained 3 bases not matched to a gene.

The CDR3 bases are TGTGCCAGCAGCTCAATGGACAGTTCTTACACCGGGGAGCTGTTTTTT. Protein: CASSSMDSSYTGELFF. This rearrangement joins TRBV13 to TRBJ2-2; a weak D match, TRBD1 (6 bases). V was cut by 4 bases and J by 3 bases, with 15 bases left in between. The CDR3 runs 16 residues. Germline lookup yields CDR1 PRHDT and CDR2 FYEKMQ (reference sequence).

V is TRBV23-1 and J is TRBJ2-1; 9 positions match TRBD1. TRBV23-1 counts as an open reading frame of uncertain function. The V gene end was trimmed by 3 bases and the J gene end by 2 bases; junction bases not matched to a gene: 14. The CDR3 is 19 residues long. The CDR3 region is CASSQSGTGTCLTYNEQFF. DNA for the CDR3: TGCGCCAGCAGTCAGTCCGGGACAGGGACTTGCCTAACCTACAATGAGCAGTTCTTC.

V usage is TRBV19 and J usage is TRBJ2-7; 7 nucleotides line up with TRBD2. There are 15 residues in the CDR3. V lost 0 bases to trimming and J lost 2 bases; unmatched junction nucleotides: 4. The V gene's germline CDR1 is LNHDA and CDR2 SQIVND (reference sequence). CDR3 nucleotide sequence: TGTGCCAGTAGTATAGAAGGCGGGAGCCCCTACGAGCAGTACTTC. It codes for CASSIEGGSPYEQYF.

The chain is built from TRBV28 and TRBJ1-4; the D gene is possibly TRBD1 (6 bases). CDR3 length equals 17 residues. V was trimmed by 4 bases and J by 0 bases, leaving 15 bases between them. In germline, CDR1 is MDHEN, CDR2 SYDVKM. The DNA for the CDR3 is TGTGCCAGCAGTTACAGGGCCCTCCGGTCAACTAATGAAAAACTGTTTTTT. Translation: CASSYRALRSTNEKLFF.

The V and J genes are TRBV28 and TRBJ1-5; perhaps TRBD1 as D (6 bases). Germline CDR1 reads MDHEN; CDR2 reads SYDVKM. CDR3 length equals 14 residues. V shed 7 bases and J shed 5 bases, with 15 bases lying between them. CDR3 nucleotide sequence: TGTGCCAGCAAACCCGGGGGCCCCGATCAGCCCCAGCATTTT. Its translation: CASKPGGPDQPQHF.

This rearrangement joins TRBV19 to TRBJ1-5; 10 positions match TRBD1. The length of the CDR3 is 14 residues. V lost 6 bases and J lost 4; bases outside the gene matches: 3. Germline V lookup: CDR1 LNHDA, CDR2 SQIVND (reference sequence). The CDR3 region is CASRPGQGNQPQHF. The CDR3 DNA sequence: TGTGCCAGTAGGCCGGGACAGGGGAATCAGCCCCAGCATTTT.

The chain combines TRBV30 with TRBJ1-1, with TRBD1 matching 10 bases. The CDR3 is 12 amino acids. V gave up 1 base and J gave up 10 bases; unmatched junction bases: 3. CDR1 and CDR2 from the germline V gene are GTSNPN and SVGIG (reference sequence). Here the CDR3 DNA reads TGTGCCTGGAGTGGTTGGACAGGGGGAGCTTTCTTT. Translation: CAWSGWTGGAFF.

V is TRBV6-4 and J is TRBJ2-2, with D perhaps given as TRBD1 or TRBD2 (5 bases each). CDR3 length: 15 amino acids. In germline, CDR1 is MRHNA, CDR2 SNTAGT. V dropped 5 bases and J dropped 1 base, with 11 bases sitting between them. The CDR3, as DNA: TGTGCCAGCAGTCGGGACCTATGGAACACCGGGGAGCTGTTTTTT. Its translation: CASSRDLWNTGELFF.

Many counts were recorded for this clone. The chain joins TRBV5-1 to TRBJ1-4; a weak D match, TRBD1 (5 bases). Per germline, CDR1 SGHRS and CDR2 YFSETQ. The V end was cut by 3 bases, the J end by 0 bases, with 12 bases between. This CDR3 has 16 residues. The CDR3 DNA follows: TGCGCCAGCAGCTCGGAAACAGGTGCAACTAATGAAAAACTGTTTTTT. Translated, it gives CASSSETGATNEKLFF.

This chain uses TRBV9 with TRBJ2-1, with D unresolved. Trimming shortened V by 0 bases and J by 7 bases, and 11 bases separated the two germline ends. The CDR3 has 14 residues. In germline, CDR1 is SGDLS, CDR2 YYNGEE. CDR3 nucleotide sequence: TGTGCCAGCAGCGTAGCGCCGGAAGGGAATGAGCAGTTCTTC. Translation: CASSVAPEGNEQFF. Looking up the rest from reference TRBV9 and TRBJ2-1 gives the full variable domain: DSGVTQTPKHLITATGQRVTLRCSPRSGDLSVYWYQQSLDQGLQFLIQYYNGEERAKGNILERFSAQQFPDLHSELNLSSLELGDSALYFCASSVAPEGNEQFFGPGTRLTVL.

This sequence joins TRBV15 and TRBJ1-2; D not resolved. Trimming removed 0 bases at V and 5 bases at J, with 7 bases between. Germline loops: CDR1 LNHNV, CDR2 YYDKDF (reference sequence). CDR3 length: 13 residues. Written as DNA, the CDR3 is TGTGCCACCAGCAGAGATATTGGATATGGCTACACCTTC. This encodes CATSRDIGYGYTF.

This clone showed up just once. The chain is built from TRBV5-8 and TRBJ1-4; the D is unclear. V was pared by 4 bases and J by 4 bases, with 5 bases between. Germline values: CDR1 SGHTS, CDR2 YDEGEE. This CDR3 contains 12 residues. As DNA, the CDR3 is TGTGCCAGCAGCCGCTTTAATGAAAAACTGTTTTTT. Residues: CASSRFNEKLFF.

The rearrangement links TRBV7-2 to TRBJ1-6; unclear D gene. The V and J ends lost 2 bases and 6 bases respectively, with 2 bases between them. This CDR3 is built from 12 residues. From germline, CDR1 is SGHTA and CDR2 FQGNSA. For the CDR3, the DNA is TGTGCCAGCAGCTTACTTAATTCACCCCTCCACTTT. Translation: CASSLLNSPLHF.

This chain links TRBV7-9 with TRBJ2-7; D remains ambiguous. CDR1 and CDR2 (germline): SEHNR, FQNEAQ (reference sequence). The CDR3 is 16 amino acids. V lost 5 bases to trimming and J lost 6 bases, with 23 bases between them. In DNA form, the CDR3 reads TGTGCCAGCAGCCACGGAAACTCAGTTGGATACGGCGAGCAGTACTTC. It is translated as CASSHGNSVGYGEQYF. Drawing the rest from reference TRBV7-9 and TRBJ2-7, the complete variable domain is DTGVSQNPRHKITKRGQNVTFRCDPISEHNRLYWYRQTLGQGPEFLTYFQNEAQLEKSRLLSDRFSAERPKGSFSTLEIQRTEQGDSAMYLCASSHGNSVGYGEQYFGPGTRLTVT.

The chain combines TRBV5-1 with TRBJ1-1; D not certain. The CDR3 consists of 13 residues. Germline loops: CDR1 SGHRS, CDR2 YFSETQ. V dropped 3 bases and J dropped 4 bases, with 10 bases sitting between them. Here the CDR3 DNA reads TGCGCCAGCAGCTGGGGAGGCCCCACTGAAGCTTTCTTT. Protein sequence: CASSWGGPTEAFF.

This rearrangement joins TRBV5-6 to TRBJ1-4; no definite D call. Germline V CDR1 and CDR2: SGHDT, YYEEEE. V was pared by 1 base and J by 15 bases, with 16 bases between. CDR3 length: 13 amino acids. The CDR3 sequence is CASSLIGQSHLFF. CDR3 coding DNA: TGTGCCAGCAGCTTGATTGGCCAATCGCATTTGTTTTTT.